This T cell receptor beta chain was obtained from a study of T cell clonotyping in hematopoietic cell transplantation. Study details: Recipients' pretransplant samples followed cytoreduction. Study findings and constraints: Few recipient clonotypes overlapped donors; over 95% were de novo at given depth.

The time point was: recipient sample about 28 days before transplant, after cytoreduction. Recipients were bled about 28 days pretransplant and at posttransplant days 30, 100, 180. Measured with immunoSEQ multiplex PCR; TCRdb has only the in-frame clones, and not every one. The sample holds roughly 40,000 clones, 75% to 90% seen once. On this clone: Its antigen is unidentified.

Trimming cost V 0 bases and J 3 bases, with 5 bases left between them. CDR3 length equals 13 residues. The germline CDR1 and CDR2 sequences are ENHRY and SYGVKD. The sequence was collected from a man aged 55 to 70 with acute myeloid leukemia. Some clones in this sample may be carry-over from other donors' samples. The V and J genes are TRBV10-3 and TRBJ1-2; the D is unclear. The sequences come from peripheral blood mononuclear cells, collected before stem cell transplant. CDR3 amino acids: CAISESGDYGYTF. Here the CDR3 DNA reads TGTGCCATCAGTGAGTCCGGGGACTATGGCTACACCTTC.